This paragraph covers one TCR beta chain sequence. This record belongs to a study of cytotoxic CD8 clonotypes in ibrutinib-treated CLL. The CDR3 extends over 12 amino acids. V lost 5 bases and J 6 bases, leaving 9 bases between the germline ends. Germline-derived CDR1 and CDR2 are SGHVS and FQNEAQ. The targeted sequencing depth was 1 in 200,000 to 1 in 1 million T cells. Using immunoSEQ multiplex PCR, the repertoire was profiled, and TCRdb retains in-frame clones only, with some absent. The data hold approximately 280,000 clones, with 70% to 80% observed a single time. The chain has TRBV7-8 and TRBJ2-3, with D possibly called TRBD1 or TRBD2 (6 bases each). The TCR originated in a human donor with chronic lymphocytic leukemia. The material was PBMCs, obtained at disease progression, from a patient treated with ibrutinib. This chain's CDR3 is CASSIGGDTQYF. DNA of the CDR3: TGTGCCAGCAGCATAGGGGGGGATACGCAGTATTTT. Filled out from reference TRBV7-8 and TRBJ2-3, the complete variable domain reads GAGVSQSPRYKVAKRGQDVALRCDPISGHVSLFWYQQALGQGPEFLTYFQNEAQLDKSGLPSDRFFAERPEGSVSTLKIQRTQQEDSAVYLCASSIGGDTQYFGPGTRLTVL.